This paragraph reports one TCR beta chain. Its target is unknown. This entry is derived from a study of graft-versus-host responses after intestinal transplantation. Regarding the study as a whole: Clonal ratios of graft-versus-host to host-versus-graft in allografts were high for patients exhibiting graft-donor T cell macrochimerism. GvH clones occurred in recipient marrow; some first appeared in ileum or blood.

Measured with immunoSEQ multiplex PCR; TCRdb has only the in-frame clones, and not every one. The repertoire holds under 75,000 clones, 90% seen once, with approximately 4.1% in the top ten. With V trimmed by 4 bases and J by 8 bases, 4 bases remained unmatched. The CDR3 extends over 12 amino acids. Per the germline V gene, CDR1 is MGHDK and CDR2 is SYGVNS. The sequence derives from a human donor who was the organ donor for an intestinal transplant. Sequencing used unstimulated CD8+ T cells sorted from spleen or lymph node cells, obtained before transplant. V usage is TRBV25-1 and J usage is TRBJ1-2; 7 positions agree with TRBD1. The DNA of the CDR3 is TGTGCCAGCAGTGTTACAGGGGCGGGCTACACCTTC. It is translated as CASSVTGAGYTF.